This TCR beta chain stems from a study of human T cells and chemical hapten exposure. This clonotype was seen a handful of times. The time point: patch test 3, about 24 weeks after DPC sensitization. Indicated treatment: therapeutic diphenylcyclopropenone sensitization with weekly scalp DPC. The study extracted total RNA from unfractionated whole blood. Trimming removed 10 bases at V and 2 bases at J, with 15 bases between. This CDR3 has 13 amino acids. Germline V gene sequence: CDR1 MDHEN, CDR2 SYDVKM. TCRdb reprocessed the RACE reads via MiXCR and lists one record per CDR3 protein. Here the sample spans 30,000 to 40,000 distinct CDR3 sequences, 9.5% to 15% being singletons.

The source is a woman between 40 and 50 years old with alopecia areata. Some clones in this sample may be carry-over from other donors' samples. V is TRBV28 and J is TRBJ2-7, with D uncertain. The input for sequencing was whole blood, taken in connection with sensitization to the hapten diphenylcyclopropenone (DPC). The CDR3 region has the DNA TGTGCCACCCAAACGCCCAGTACCTACGAGCAGTACTTC. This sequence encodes CATQTPSTYEQYF.